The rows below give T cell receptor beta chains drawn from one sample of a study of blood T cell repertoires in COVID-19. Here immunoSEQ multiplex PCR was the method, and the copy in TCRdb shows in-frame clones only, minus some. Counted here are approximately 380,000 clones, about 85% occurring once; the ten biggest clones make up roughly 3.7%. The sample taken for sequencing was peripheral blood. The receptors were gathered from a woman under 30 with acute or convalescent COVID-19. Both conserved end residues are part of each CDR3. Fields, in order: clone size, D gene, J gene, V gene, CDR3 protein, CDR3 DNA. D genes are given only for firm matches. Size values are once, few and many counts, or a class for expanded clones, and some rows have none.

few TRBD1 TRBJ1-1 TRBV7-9 CASSENRGQGTEAFF TGTGCCAGCAGCGAAAACAGGGGGCAGGGGACTGAAGCTTTCTTT
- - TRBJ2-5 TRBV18 CASSPSGTEETQYF TGTGCCAGCTCACCTTCTGGAACAGAAGAGACCCAGTACTTC
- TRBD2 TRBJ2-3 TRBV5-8 CASSAGLAGPDTQYF TGTGCCAGCAGCGCGGGACTAGCGGGACCAGATACGCAGTATTTT
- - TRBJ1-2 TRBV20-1 CSASPAGRGYGYTF TGCAGTGCTAGTCCTGCAGGGCGGGGGTATGGCTACACCTTC
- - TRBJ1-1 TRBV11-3 CASSQDGDTEAFF TGTGCCAGCAGCCAAGACGGAGACACTGAAGCTTTCTTT
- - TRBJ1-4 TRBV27 CASSLNRDVKKLFF TGTGCCAGCAGTTTAAACAGGGACGTGAAAAAACTGTTTTTT
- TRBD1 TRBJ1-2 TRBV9 CASSGGDRSNYGYTF TGTGCCAGCAGCGGAGGGGACAGGTCTAACTATGGCTACACCTTC
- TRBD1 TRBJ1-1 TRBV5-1 CASRHDRAGMNTEAFF TGCGCCAGCAGACACGACAGGGCGGGAATGAACACTGAAGCTTTCTTT
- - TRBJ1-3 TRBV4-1 CASSQDTGSGNTIYF TGCGCCAGCAGCCAGGACACCGGCTCTGGAAACACCATATATTTT
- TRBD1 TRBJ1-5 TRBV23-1 CASSQGRGHRSNQPQHF TGCGCCAGCAGTCAAGGCAGGGGGCACAGGAGCAATCAGCCCCAGCATTTT
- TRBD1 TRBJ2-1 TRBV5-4 CASSLAPQGAGYEQFF TGTGCCAGCAGCTTGGCTCCACAGGGGGCAGGGTATGAGCAGTTCTTC
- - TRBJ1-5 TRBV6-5 CASSSGSGQPQHF TGTGCCAGCAGTTCTGGTTCGGGGCAGCCCCAGCATTTT
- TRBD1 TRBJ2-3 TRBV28 CASSWGQGGDTQYF TGTGCCAGCAGTTGGGGACAGGGGGGAGATACGCAGTATTTT
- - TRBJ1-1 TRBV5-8 CASSPSWGGTEAFF TGTGCCAGCAGCCCGAGTTGGGGGGGGACTGAAGCTTTCTTT
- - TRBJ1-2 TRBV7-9 CASSLRAGYGYTF TGTGCCAGCAGCCTCCGGGCGGGCTATGGCTACACCTTC
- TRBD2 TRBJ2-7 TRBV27 CASSFSGSSYEQYF TGTGCCAGCAGTTTTAGCGGGAGCTCCTACGAGCAGTACTTC
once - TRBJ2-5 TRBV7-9 CASSLEGEGETQYF TGTGCCAGCAGCTTAGAGGGGGAGGGGGAGACCCAGTACTTC
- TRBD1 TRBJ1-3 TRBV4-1 CASSQETGGRNTIYF TGCGCCAGCAGCCAAGAAACAGGGGGAAGAAACACCATATATTTT
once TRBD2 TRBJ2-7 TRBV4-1 CASSQVPSGTYEQYF TGCGCCAGCAGCCAAGTGCCTAGCGGGACCTACGAGCAGTACTTC
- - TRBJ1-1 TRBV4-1 CASSQEREAFF TGCGCCAGCAGCCAAGAACGGGAAGCTTTCTTT
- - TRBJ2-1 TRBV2 CASSEGGWGGHEQFF TGTGCCAGCAGTGAAGGCGGCTGGGGGGGGCATGAGCAGTTCTTC
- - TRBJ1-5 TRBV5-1 CASSLQGMGQPQHF TGCGCCAGCAGCTTGCAGGGGATGGGGCAGCCCCAGCATTTT
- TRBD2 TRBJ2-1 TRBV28 CASSLPGLGIYNEQFF TGTGCCAGCAGTTTACCCGGACTAGGAATCTACAATGAGCAGTTCTTC
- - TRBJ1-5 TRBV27 CASSSQIPGPQHF TGTGCCAGCAGTTCGCAAATCCCGGGACCCCAGCATTTT
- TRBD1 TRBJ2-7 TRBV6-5 CASSPPGQGTYEQYF TGTGCCAGCAGTCCACCGGGACAGGGGACCTACGAGCAGTACTTC
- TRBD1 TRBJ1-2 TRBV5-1 CASSFDRVSGNYGYTF TGCGCCAGCAGCTTTGACAGGGTGAGCGGCAACTATGGCTACACCTTC
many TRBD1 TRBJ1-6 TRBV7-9 CASSLAGTVNNSPLHF TGTGCCAGCAGCTTAGCGGGGACAGTTAATAATTCACCCCTCCACTTT
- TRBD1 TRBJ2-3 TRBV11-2 CASSLGTGRTDTQYF TGTGCCAGCAGCTTAGGGACAGGGAGAACAGATACGCAGTATTTT
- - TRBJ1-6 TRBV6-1 CASSEAFPGASPLHF TGTGCCAGCAGTGAAGCCTTTCCAGGGGCCTCACCCCTCCACTTT
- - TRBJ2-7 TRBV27 CASSLAGTHTYEQYF TGTGCCAGCAGTTTAGCCGGGACTCATACCTACGAGCAGTACTTC
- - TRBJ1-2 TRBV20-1 CSASTAGAGGYTF TGCAGTGCTAGTACGGCGGGCGCGGGGGGCTACACCTTC
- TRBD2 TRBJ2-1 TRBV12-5 CASGRWRETADEQFF TGTGCTAGTGGTCGGTGGCGGGAGACCGCGGATGAGCAGTTCTTC
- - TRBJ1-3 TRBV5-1 CASSLAGGRENTIYF TGCGCCAGCAGCTTGGCCGGGGGTAGGGAAAACACCATATATTTT
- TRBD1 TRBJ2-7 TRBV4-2 CASSQGQGLEQYF TGTGCCAGCAGCCAAGGACAGGGCCTCGAGCAGTACTTC
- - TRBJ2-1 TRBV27 CASSLLVAGGEQFF TGTGCCAGCAGTTTATTAGTTGCGGGCGGGGAGCAGTTCTTC
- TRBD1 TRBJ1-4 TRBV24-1 CATSAGGNEKLFF TGTGCCACCAGTGCAGGGGGGAATGAAAAACTGTTTTTT
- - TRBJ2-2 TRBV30 CAWSVVTGTGELFF TGTGCCTGGAGTGTGGTTACGGGTACCGGGGAGCTGTTTTTT
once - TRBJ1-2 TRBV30 CAAQGLSNYGYTF TGTGCTGCACAGGGTCTGAGTAACTATGGCTACACCTTC
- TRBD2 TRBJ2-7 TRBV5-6 CASSFGLDEQYF TGTGCCAGCAGCTTCGGACTAGACGAGCAGTACTTC
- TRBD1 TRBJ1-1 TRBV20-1 CSASRTGAVSGEAFF TGCAGTGCTAGTAGGACAGGGGCTGTCTCGGGTGAAGCTTTCTTT
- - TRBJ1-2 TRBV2 CASSPPRYSQYGYTF TGTGCCAGCAGTCCCCCAAGGTACAGCCAGTATGGCTACACCTTC
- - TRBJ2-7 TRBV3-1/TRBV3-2 CASSPNTGISSYEQYF TGTGCCAGCAGCCCAAATACAGGTATCAGCTCCTACGAGCAGTACTTC
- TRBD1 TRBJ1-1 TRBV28 CASSSWTGMNTEAFF TGTGCCAGCAGTTCATGGACAGGGATGAACACTGAAGCTTTCTTT
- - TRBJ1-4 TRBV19 CASGAQGPEAETTNEKLFF TGTGCCAGTGGTGCACAGGGACCCGAAGCGGAGACAACTAATGAAAAACTGTTTTTT
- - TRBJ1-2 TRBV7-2 CASSVIQANYGYTF TGTGCCAGCAGCGTAATACAGGCGAACTATGGCTACACCTTC
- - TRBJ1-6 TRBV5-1 CASSERNSSYNSPLHF TGCGCCAGCAGCGAAAGAAACAGCTCCTATAATTCACCCCTCCACTTT
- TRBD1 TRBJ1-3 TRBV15 CATGTGESIYF TGTGCCACCGGGACAGGGGAGTCCATATATTTT
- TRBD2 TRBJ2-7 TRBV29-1 CSVKITSGRVSSEQYF TGCAGCGTTAAAATTACTAGCGGGAGGGTTTCTAGCGAGCAGTACTTC
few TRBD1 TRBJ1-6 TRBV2 CASRGQGGAPLHF TGTGCCAGCAGGGGACAGGGAGGTGCACCCCTCCACTTT
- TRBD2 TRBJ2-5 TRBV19 CASSFSPGLAGGHETQYF TGTGCCAGTAGTTTCTCCCCGGGACTAGCGGGAGGACATGAGACCCAGTACTTC
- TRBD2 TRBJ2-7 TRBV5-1 CASSLAAGGYEQYF TGCGCCAGCAGCTTGGCTGCGGGGGGTTACGAGCAGTACTTC
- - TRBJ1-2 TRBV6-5 CASSYRGINYGYTF TGTGCCAGCAGTTACAGGGGGATAAACTATGGCTACACCTTC
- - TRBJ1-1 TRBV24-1 CATSDSRGGNTEAFF TGTGCCACCAGTGATTCACGAGGGGGGAACACTGAAGCTTTCTTT
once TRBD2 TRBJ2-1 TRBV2 CASSPGLAGSYNEQFF TGTGCCAGCAGTCCGGGACTAGCGGGATCCTACAATGAGCAGTTCTTC
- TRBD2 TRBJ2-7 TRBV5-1 CASSLLTSGDLEQYF TGCGCCAGCAGCTTGTTGACTAGCGGGGATTTGGAGCAGTACTTC
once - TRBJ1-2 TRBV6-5 CASRGEGRGYTF TGTGCCAGCAGGGGAGAGGGTCGAGGCTACACCTTC
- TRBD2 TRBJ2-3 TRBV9 CASSLGGLASDTQYF TGTGCCAGCAGCTTAGGAGGACTAGCATCAGATACGCAGTATTTT
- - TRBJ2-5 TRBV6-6 CASGNSQETQYF TGTGCCAGCGGCAACAGTCAAGAGACCCAGTACTTC
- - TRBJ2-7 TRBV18 CASSPDSDDYEQYF TGTGCCAGCTCACCAGACTCAGATGACTACGAGCAGTACTTC